Listed here is a single T cell receptor beta chain. The data originate from a study of T cells in Graves' hyperthyroidism and ophthalmopathy. Study-level information: The authors collected peripheral blood at initial diagnosis, before any treatment.

Every diagnosis used clinical symptoms, serum thyroxine and TRAb, thyroid ultrasound and orbital computed tomography. The investigators amplified TCR beta CDR3 regions from RNA transcripts. An initial round of RT-PCR targeting the TCR CDR3 relied on the HTBI primer set. TCRdb recomputed calls from the multiplex PCR reads with MiXCR, one row per CDR3 protein. Counted here are hundreds of thousands of distinct CDR3 sequences, about 19% occurring once; the ten biggest clones make up roughly 39%. The CDR3 is 15 residues long. Trimming left V 6 bases short and J 2 bases short, with 14 bases between. CDR1 is KGHDR and CDR2 is SFDVKD in the germline V gene.

The sequenced material came from blood. The gene calls are TRBV24-1 and TRBJ2-3; tentative D call: TRBD2 (6 bases). The sequence was obtained from a man aged 50 to 59 with Graves' ophthalmopathy. DNA of the CDR3: TGTGCCACCAGTAGGGCGGGGCCCCCCACAGATACGCAGTATTTT. It codes for CATSRAGPPTDTQYF.